Listed here are 9 T cell receptor beta chains from one sample, sequenced in a study of cytomegalovirus exposure and HLA in healthy donors. Profiling relied on immunoSEQ multiplex PCR, and the TCRdb table lists in-frame clones only, not all of them. The repertoire holds under 200,000 clones, 70% to 90% seen once, with more than 2% in the top ten. The sequenced material came from PBMCs. The receptors shown here come from a woman aged 18-30 years in good health and CMV-seronegative.

The chain carries TRBV15 and TRBJ1-4; unclear D gene. The CDR3 has 15 residues. Trimming removed 8 bases from V and 0 bases from J, with 13 bases in between. Germline-derived CDR1 and CDR2 are LNHNV and YYDKDF (reference sequence). The CDR3 DNA sequence: TGTGCCACCGGGGAGGACCTTTCAACTAATGAAAAACTGTTTTTT. This sequence encodes CATGEDLSTNEKLFF.

This clone has only one observation. This chain uses TRBV18 with TRBJ1-1, with D uncertain. V was cut by 2 bases and J by 7 bases, with 14 bases left in between. Germline V gene lookup returns CDR1 KGHSH and CDR2 LQKENI. The CDR3 has 14 amino acids. In DNA form, the CDR3 reads TGTGCCAGCTCACCATCGGGGTTGGAAGATGAAGCTTTCTTT. Encoded protein: CASSPSGLEDEAFF.

The chain recombines TRBV18 with TRBJ1-2, with a weak D call TRBD1 (5 bases). Deletions cut 4 bases from V and 1 base from J, with 22 bases between. This CDR3 has 18 residues. Germline CDR1 and CDR2: KGHSH and LQKENI. The CDR3 DNA reads TGTGCCAGCTCACTCAGGAACAGGTCCCCAGCGCTTAACTATGGCTACACCTTC. Translating gives CASSLRNRSPALNYGYTF.

CDR3 nucleotides: TGTGCCAGCAACGTTAACAGGGTATCGGAAGAGACCCAGTACTTC. It encodes CASNVNRVSEETQYF. V usage is TRBV7-2 and J usage is TRBJ2-5; maybe TRBD1 (6 bases). This CDR3 is built from 15 residues. Germline CDR1 is SGHTA and CDR2 is FQGNSA. V lost 7 bases to trimming and J lost 3 bases, with 18 bases between them.

This chain links TRBV18 with TRBJ1-1; D perhaps matches TRBD1 (6 bases). The V end was cut by 4 bases, the J end by 0 bases, with 12 bases between. This CDR3 has 15 amino acids. Per germline, CDR1 KGHSH and CDR2 LQKENI. CDR3 protein: CASSRQTGMNTEAFF. CDR3 DNA sequence: TGTGCCAGCTCACGACAGACAGGAATGAACACTGAAGCTTTCTTT.

Notes on this clone: Distinct nucleotide sequences in the sample also encode this CDR3. The chain employs TRBV5-1 and TRBJ2-1; TRBD2 matches 11 bases. Trimming took 5 bases from V and 4 from J; bases not matched to a gene: 5. CDR3 length: 15 amino acids. Germline-derived CDR1 and CDR2 are SGHRS and YFSETQ. The CDR3 DNA follows: TGCGCCAGCAGTAGCGGGACTAGCGGTTACAATGAGCAGTTCTTC. Translation: CASSSGTSGYNEQFF.

V is TRBV30 and J is TRBJ1-3, with 7 bases matching TRBD1. The germline V gene has CDR1 GTSNPN and CDR2 SVGIG (reference sequence). The CDR3 runs 12 residues. The ends lost 0 bases at V and 8 bases at J; junction bases unmatched: 1. The CDR3 coding sequence is TGTGCCTGGAGTGTACAGGGGCACACCATATATTTT. This gives the protein CAWSVQGHTIYF.

This clone was seen once. This chain uses TRBV27 with TRBJ2-2; 8 bases agree with TRBD2. After removal of 3 bases from V and 6 bases from J, the junction contained 12 bases not matched to a gene. Germline V gene data show CDR1 as MNHEY and CDR2 as SMNVEV (reference sequence). The CDR3 consists of 17 residues. The CDR3 spells CASSFRAGVSRPGELFF. CDR3 coding DNA: TGTGCCAGCAGTTTTCGAGCGGGAGTGAGTCGACCCGGGGAGCTGTTTTTT.

In the case of this clone: This may be a read error: a much more frequent sequence differs by one nucleotide. This sequence joins TRBV5-4 and TRBJ1-5; 8 positions match TRBD1. With 3 bases clipped from V and 4 bases from J, the junction kept 3 bases outside the gene matches. The CDR3 loop spans 14 amino acids. The V gene's germline CDR1 is SGHNT and CDR2 YYREEE (reference sequence). This CDR3 reads CASSSGQENQPQHF. The CDR3 coding sequence is TGTGCCAGCAGCTCGGGACAGGAAAATCAGCCCCAGCATTTT.